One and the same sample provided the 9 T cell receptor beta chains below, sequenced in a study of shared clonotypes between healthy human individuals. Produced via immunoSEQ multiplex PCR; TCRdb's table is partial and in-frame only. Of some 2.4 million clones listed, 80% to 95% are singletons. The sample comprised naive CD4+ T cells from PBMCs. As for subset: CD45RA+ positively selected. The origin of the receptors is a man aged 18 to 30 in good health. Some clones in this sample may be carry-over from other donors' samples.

Written as DNA, the CDR3 is TGTGCCAGCAGTCCCACCCGGTTTCGAGAGTTGAACACTGAAGCTTTCTTT. This encodes CASSPTRFRELNTEAFF. The V gene is TRBV28, the J gene TRBJ1-1; D remains unclear. The CDR3 covers 17 residues. V gave up 5 bases and J gave up 0 bases, with 19 bases separating them. Germline V gives CDR1 MDHEN, CDR2 SYDVKM. The entire variable domain, with the rest obtained from reference TRBV28 and TRBJ1-1, is as follows: DVKVTQSSRYLVKRTGEKVFLECVQDMDHENMFWYRQDPGLGLRLIYFSYDVKMKEKGDIPEGYSVSREKKERFSLILESASTNQTSMYLCASSPTRFRELNTEAFFGQGTRLTVV.

The CDR3 nucleotides are TGTGCCAGCAGTGTGCGCGGGAGGGGGAGCGAGCAGTACTTC. Protein: CASSVRGRGSEQYF. The V call is TRBV2, the J call TRBJ2-7; 9 bases are shared with TRBD2. Germline trimming cut 4 bases from V and 6 bases from J; bases unmatched to any gene: 7. In germline, CDR1 is SNHLY, CDR2 FYNNEI. The CDR3 contains 14 residues.

The CDR3 region is CASSQVTPLIASSYEQYF. CDR3 nucleotide sequence: TGTGCCAGCAGCCAAGTGACCCCATTAATAGCGAGCTCCTACGAGCAGTACTTC. The genes are TRBV14 and TRBJ2-7, with D tentatively TRBD2 (5 bases). The germline V and J ends were trimmed by 1 base and 0 bases, with 19 bases remaining between them. The CDR3 is 18 amino acids. CDR1 SGHDN and CDR2 FVKESK come from the germline V gene.

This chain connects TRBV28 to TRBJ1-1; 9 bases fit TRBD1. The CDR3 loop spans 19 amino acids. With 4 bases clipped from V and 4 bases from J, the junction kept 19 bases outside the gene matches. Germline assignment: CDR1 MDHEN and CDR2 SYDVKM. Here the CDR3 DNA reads TGTGCCAGCAGTTCCCCTGGGGGGGACAGGGCGTTTCAGAGCACTGAAGCTTTCTTT. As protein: CASSSPGGDRAFQSTEAFF.

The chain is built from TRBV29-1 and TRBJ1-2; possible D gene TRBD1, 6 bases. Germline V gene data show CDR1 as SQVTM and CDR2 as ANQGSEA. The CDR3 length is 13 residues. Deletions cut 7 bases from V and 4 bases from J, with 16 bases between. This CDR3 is CSAGTSFIYGYTF. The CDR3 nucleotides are TGCAGCGCCGGGACATCTTTTATCTATGGCTACACCTTC.

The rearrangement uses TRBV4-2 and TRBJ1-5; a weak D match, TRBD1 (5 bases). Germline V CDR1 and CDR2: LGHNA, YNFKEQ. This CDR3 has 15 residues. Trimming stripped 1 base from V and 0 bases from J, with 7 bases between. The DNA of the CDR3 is TGTGCCAGCAGCCAAGGCAGGGATAGCAATCAGCCCCAGCATTTT. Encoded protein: CASSQGRDSNQPQHF.

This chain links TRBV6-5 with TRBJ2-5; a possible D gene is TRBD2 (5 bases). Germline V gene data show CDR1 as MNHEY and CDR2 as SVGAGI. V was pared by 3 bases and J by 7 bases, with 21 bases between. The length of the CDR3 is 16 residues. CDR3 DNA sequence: TGTGCCAGCAGTTATCGACCCGGACCGGGTCGGGGGACCCAGTACTTC. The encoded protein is CASSYRPGPGRGTQYF.

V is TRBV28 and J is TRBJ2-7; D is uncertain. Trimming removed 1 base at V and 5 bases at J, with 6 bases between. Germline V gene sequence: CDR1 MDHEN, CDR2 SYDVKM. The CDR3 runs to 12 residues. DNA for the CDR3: TGTGCCAGCAGTTTATCCCAAAACGAGCAGTACTTC. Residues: CASSLSQNEQYF.

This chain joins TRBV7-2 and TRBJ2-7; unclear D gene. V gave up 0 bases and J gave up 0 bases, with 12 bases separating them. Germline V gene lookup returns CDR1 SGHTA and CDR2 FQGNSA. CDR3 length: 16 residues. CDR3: CASSLALGRYSYEQYF. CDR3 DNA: TGTGCCAGCAGCTTAGCGTTGGGCAGATACTCCTACGAGCAGTACTTC.